This TCR beta chain was sequenced for a study of CXCR4 blockade with PD-1 therapy in pancreatic cancer (dated by TCRdb to 2018 to 2020). As for the study more broadly: Multiplex immunohistochemistry and TCRbeta immunosequencing of resected pancreatic ductal adenocarcinoma were combined in the study with ex vivo slice culture in which PD-1 and CXCR4 blockade were tested. Two geographically distinct regions were TCR-sequenced from each of 6 tumors to assess intratumoral heterogeneity. On the study overall, not on this receptor specifically: Clonal expansion was observed in tumors, with a mean productive clonality of roughly 0.15 compared with 0.05 in healthy blood, but no correlation between clonality and survival was found. The frequency of each amino acid clone correlated strongly with the number of distinct nucleotide rearrangements encoding that clone, suggesting convergent selection driven by common tumor antigens. Because only TCRbeta chains were sequenced, true antigen-specificity overlap among the convergent dominant clones remained unconfirmed, awaiting paired alpha-beta single-cell sequencing.

Using the immunoSEQ Assay at Adaptive Biotechnologies, the researchers immunosequenced TCRbeta CDR3 regions from the extracted DNA. As for how the authors treated the data: To quantify the absolute abundance of each unique TCRbeta CDR3, sequences were collapsed and filtered. Clonality was calculated as 1 minus Pielou's evenness, using only productive in-frame rearrangements. Regional overlap was evaluated by tracking the top 100 nucleotide rearrangements across paired samples, and paired versus unrelated samples were compared using the Morisita index. The immunoSEQ Rearrangement Details tool was used to assess whether nucleotide rearrangements converged onto identical amino acid sequences. This is the immuneACCESS table as TCRdb keeps it, with only in-frame sequences that have V and J called. A part of the clones is gone; compared with another copy, unresolved V genes explain less than half, and the rest is unexplained. Clone size and the V and J calls come from that table; the DNA yielded D and trimming. The sample yields about 8,900 clones; about 59% were counted once. In total, the top ten clones hold 5.5% to 8.5% of the sample.

As encoded in the germline V gene, CDR1 is SQVTM while CDR2 is ANQGSEA. Trimming costs V 4 bases and J 8 bases, and their ends lie 21 bases apart. The CDR3 covers 15 residues, taking in both the cysteine and the phenylalanine. This entry keeps only the CDR3 DNA: 45 bases, framed from base 1. The patients who supplied the archived tumor blocks had received no neoadjuvant therapy before resection. For the preserved-tissue arm, the study drew on more than 29 surgical resection samples taken from around 25 pancreatic ductal adenocarcinoma patients who had not been treated previously. For the resection arm, DNA was extracted from ten 5-micron curls of FFPE tumor adjacent to the multiplex immunohistochemistry slide. As to this clone: Its antigen is still unknown. No quality values exist for individual bases; no much larger clone is one base distant.

The V and J segments used are TRBV29-1 and TRBJ2-1, with the D gene too uncertain to name. The clonotype comes from a human donor with pancreatic ductal adenocarcinoma. Sequences were obtained from tumor tissue. The CDR3 reads CSVASTQSVRDEQFF. Here is the DNA: TGCAGCGTTGCCTCGACTCAGTCGGTAAGGGATGAGCAGTTCTTC.